This T cell receptor beta chain emerged from a study of cytomegalovirus exposure and HLA in healthy donors. The study's findings and limits: Accounts indicate the classifier identified cytomegalovirus status with strong specificity and sensitivity.

It was healthy bone marrow donors who served as donors. Despite likely unrecorded immune exposures, the donors were nominally healthy at the time of sampling. Use of 60 Vbeta and 13 Jbeta primers characterized the PCR. Measured with immunoSEQ multiplex PCR; TCRdb has only the in-frame clones, and not every one. The table has 150,000 to 160,000 clones, roughly 83% seen once. Note on this clone: What it recognizes is unknown.

The CDR3 is 12 amino acids. The germline gives CDR1 SNHLY, CDR2 FYNNEI. The ends were cut back, 3 bases at V and 11 bases at J, with 14 bases in the middle. The chain employs TRBV2 and TRBJ2-7; no clear D. Sample: PBMCs. The TCR sequence derives from a man aged 25-45 years in good health and CMV-seropositive. This chain's CDR3 is CASSESLRKEYF. The DNA for the CDR3 is TGTGCCAGCAGTGAGTCACTACGTAAAGAGTACTTC.